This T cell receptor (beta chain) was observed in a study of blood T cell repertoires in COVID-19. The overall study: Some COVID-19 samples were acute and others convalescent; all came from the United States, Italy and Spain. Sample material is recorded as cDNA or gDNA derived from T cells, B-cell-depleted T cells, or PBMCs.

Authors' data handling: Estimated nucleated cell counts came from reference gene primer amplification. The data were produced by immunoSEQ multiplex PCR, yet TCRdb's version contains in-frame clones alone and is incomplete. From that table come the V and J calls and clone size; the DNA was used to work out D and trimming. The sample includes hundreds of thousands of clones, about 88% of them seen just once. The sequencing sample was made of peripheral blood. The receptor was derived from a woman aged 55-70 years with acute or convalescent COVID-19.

In DNA form, the CDR3 reads TGCGCCAGCAGCGCAAGACAGGGCGGTGGAAACACCATATATTTT. The encoded protein is CASSARQGGGNTIYF. The V gene is TRBV5-1, the J gene TRBJ1-3; TRBD1 agrees at 7 bases. Germline CDR1 SGHRS, CDR2 YFSETQ. J gave up 3 bases and V 4 bases, and 7 bases lay outside the gene matches. This CDR3 comprises 15 residues.